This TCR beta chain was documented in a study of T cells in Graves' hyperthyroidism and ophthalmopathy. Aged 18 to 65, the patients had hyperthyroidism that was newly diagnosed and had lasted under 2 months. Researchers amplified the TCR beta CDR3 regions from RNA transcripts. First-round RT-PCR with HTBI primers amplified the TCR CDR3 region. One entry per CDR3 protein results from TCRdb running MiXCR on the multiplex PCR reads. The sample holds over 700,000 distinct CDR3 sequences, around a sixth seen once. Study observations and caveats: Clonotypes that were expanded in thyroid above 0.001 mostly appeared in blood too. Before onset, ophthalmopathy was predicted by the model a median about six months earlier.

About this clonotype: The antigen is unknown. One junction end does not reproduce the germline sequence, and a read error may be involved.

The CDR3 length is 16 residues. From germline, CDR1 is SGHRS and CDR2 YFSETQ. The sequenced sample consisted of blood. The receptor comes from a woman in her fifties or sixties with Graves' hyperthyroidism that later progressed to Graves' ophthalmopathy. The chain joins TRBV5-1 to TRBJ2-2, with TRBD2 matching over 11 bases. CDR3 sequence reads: CASSPGTSGRAGELFF. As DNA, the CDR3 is TGTGCCAGCAGCCCAGGGACTAGCGGACGGGCCGGGGAGCTGTTTTTT.